The clone carrying this TCR beta chain was found a few times. Original processing notes: Amplified reference gene primers provided the basis for estimating nucleated cell counts. Sequenced by immunoSEQ multiplex PCR; TCRdb stores in-frame clones only, minus some. That table furnishes V, J and clone size, whereas the DNA furnished D and trimming. The sample has about 50,000 clones; over 90% are singletons. The data belong to a study of blood T cell repertoires in COVID-19. Study-level information: Researchers got acute and convalescent COVID-19 samples from the United States, Italy and Spain. Sources were T cells, B-cell-depleted T cells, or PBMCs; the material itself was cDNA or gDNA.

The CDR3 has 11 residues. In germline, CDR1 is SGHRS, CDR2 YFSETQ. V was pared by 3 bases and J by 2 bases, with 2 bases between. The V call is TRBV5-1, the J call TRBJ1-1; no clear D. Sequencing used peripheral blood. The TCR originated in a woman at least 80 years old with acute or convalescent COVID-19. The CDR3 loop is CASSSNTEAFF. As DNA, the CDR3 is TGCGCCAGCAGCTCAAACACTGAAGCTTTCTTT.